What follows is one T cell receptor beta chain and its context. Its antigen is as yet unknown. This sample stems from a study of shared clonotypes between healthy human individuals. As for the study in general: Three plates were used per donor for CD4 naive, three for CD4 memory, two for CD8 naive and one for CD8 memory. Study results and caveats: In contrast to clonotypes shared by all four donors, non-shared clonotypes had lower generation probabilities. Rarefaction demonstrated incomplete sorted-subset sequencing despite large depth.

CD45RO-negative, CCR7-selected cells formed the naive CD8 fraction, which excluded terminally differentiated effector memory CD45RA+ cells. The V gene end was trimmed by 1 base and the J gene end by 4 bases; junction bases not matched to a gene: 8. This CDR3 is built from 17 residues. Germline-derived CDR1 and CDR2 are SEHNR and FQNEAQ (reference sequence). Original processing methods: Owing to the provision of junction-only sequences devoid of quality scores by immunoSEQ, filtering differed. Profiled with immunoSEQ multiplex PCR; TCRdb holds only in-frame clones, not every one. V and J calls and clone size are copied from that table; D and trimming were computed from the DNA. The table shows fewer than 800,000 clones, with about 90% occurring only once.

The clonotype comes from a man under 40 in good health. The chain recombines TRBV7-9 with TRBJ2-1; 9 nucleotides match TRBD2. The material sequenced was naive CD8+ T cells sorted from blood. The CDR3 DNA sequence: TGTGCCAGCAGCTTAGTCGGCGGGAGGGACCTATACAATGAGCAGTTCTTC. Its translation is CASSLVGGRDLYNEQFF.